Reported below is one T cell receptor (beta chain). Repertoires were generated with immunoSEQ multiplex PCR, while TCRdb's copy carries only in-frame clones and drops some. The sample records some 66,000 clones, around 89% being singletons. CDR1 is SGDLS and CDR2 is YYNGEE in the germline V gene. This CDR3 comprises 16 residues. Trimming cost V 1 base and J 2 bases, with 14 bases left between them. The sample originates from a study of technical replicates of blood from a handful of donors. The material sequenced was PBMCs. The chain uses TRBV9 and TRBJ2-3; D ambiguous. This receptor was identified in a human donor in good health. Some clones in this sample may be carry-over from other donors' samples. For the CDR3, the DNA is TGTGCCAGCAGCGTATTCGCGGATTGGCACACAGATACGCAGTATTTT. This encodes CASSVFADWHTDTQYF.